The 31 T cell receptor beta chains presented below share a single source sample, sequenced in a study of T cell responses to AZD1222 COVID-19 vaccine. This table comes from immunoSEQ multiplex PCR, and its TCRdb copy is limited to in-frame clones, with some not included. Of about 150,000 clones in the sample, 90% were seen once. The sequences come from peripheral blood, collected on day 0 of AZD1222 vaccination. The source is an adult in good health.

V gene TRBV6-2 or TRBV6-3 combines with J gene TRBJ2-7; D might be TRBD2 (5 bases). CDR1 MNHEY and CDR2 SVGEGT come from the germline V gene. The CDR3 covers 14 residues. Trimming cost V 0 bases and J 1 base, with 7 bases left between them. CDR3 bases: TGTGCCAGCAGTTACTCACTAGGGTCCTACGAGCAGTACTTC. The encoded protein is CASSYSLGSYEQYF.

The chain couples TRBV19 to TRBJ1-5, with no clear D. Germline loops: CDR1 LNHDA, CDR2 SQIVND (reference sequence). V shed 1 base and J shed 5 bases, with 9 bases lying between them. The CDR3 totals 14 residues. CDR3 sequence: CASSIGSVDQPQHF. As DNA, the CDR3 is TGTGCCAGTAGTATAGGTTCGGTGGATCAGCCCCAGCATTTT.

The rearrangement links TRBV28 to TRBJ2-1; D ambiguous. The CDR3 runs 17 residues. V lost 3 bases and J 1 base, leaving 16 bases between the germline ends. The germline gives CDR1 MDHEN, CDR2 SYDVKM. CDR3 sequence: CASSLDPRLKSYNEQFF. The CDR3 DNA sequence: TGTGCCAGCAGTTTGGACCCTAGGTTAAAGTCCTACAATGAGCAGTTCTTC. Using reference TRBV28 and TRBJ2-1 for the parts outside the CDR3, the full variable domain is DVKVTQSSRYLVKRTGEKVFLECVQDMDHENMFWYRQDPGLGLRLIYFSYDVKMKEKGDIPEGYSVSREKKERFSLILESASTNQTSMYLCASSLDPRLKSYNEQFFGPGTRLTVL.

The rearrangement uses TRBV19 and TRBJ2-1; tentatively, D is TRBD1 or TRBD2 (6 bases each). Germline V CDR1 and CDR2: LNHDA, SQIVND (reference sequence). CDR3 size: 14 residues. V lost 8 bases to trimming and J lost 0 bases, with 11 bases between them. Here the CDR3 DNA reads TGTGCCAGTCAGGAGGGGGACTCCTACAATGAGCAGTTCTTC. It codes for CASQEGDSYNEQFF.

The chain has TRBV5-4 and TRBJ2-5; TRBD2 aligns across 12 bases. V lost 4 bases and J lost 1; bases outside the gene matches: 8. CDR1 SGHNT and CDR2 YYREEE come from the germline V gene (reference sequence). The CDR3 runs 17 residues. The CDR3 DNA sequence: TGTGCCAGCAGCATGGGACTAGCGGGCCTAGGCCAAGAGACCCAGTACTTC. It encodes CASSMGLAGLGQETQYF.

As regards this clone: Other DNA sequences in the same sample also yield this CDR3. J is TRBJ2-5 and V is TRBV12-3 or TRBV12-4, with no clear D. V was trimmed by 6 bases and J by 3 bases, leaving 5 bases between them. This CDR3 region has 11 residues. The DNA for the CDR3 is TGTGCCAGCAGCCAGAAAGAGACCCAGTACTTC. Amino acid sequence: CASSQKETQYF.

Notes on this clone: An end of the junction does not agree with germline; a read error may underlie this. The chain is built from TRBV7-7 and TRBJ1-1; D is uncertain. In germline, CDR1 is SSHAT, CDR2 FNYEAQ (reference sequence). The CDR3 contains 13 residues. The CDR3 DNA sequence: TGTGCTAGCAGTGCTAGTCTGTCGACTGAAGCTTTCTTT. Translation: CASSASLSTEAFF.

This sequence joins TRBV28 and TRBJ1-1; unclear D gene. This CDR3 has 14 residues. The germline V gene has CDR1 MDHEN and CDR2 SYDVKM. V was shortened by 5 bases and J by 4 bases, with 14 bases between the two germline ends. As DNA, the CDR3 is TGTGCCAGCAGTCCGCAACAGCGCCTCACTGAAGCTTTCTTT. As protein: CASSPQQRLTEAFF.

The chain combines TRBV18 with TRBJ2-7, with 11 nucleotides matching TRBD2. From germline, CDR1 is KGHSH and CDR2 LQKENI. The CDR3 sequence is 16 residues long. Losses at the gene ends were 6 bases for V and 0 bases for J; bases not matched to a gene: 7. CDR3 loop: CASSGTSGGVSYEQYF. The CDR3 DNA sequence: TGTGCCAGCTCGGGGACTAGCGGAGGGGTCTCCTACGAGCAGTACTTC.

This sequence joins TRBV19 and TRBJ1-5, with 12 positions matching TRBD1. Trimming removed 5 bases from V and 1 base from J; junction bases left unmatched: 9. There are 18 residues in the CDR3. CDR1 is LNHDA, CDR2 SQIVND, per germline (reference sequence). This CDR3 is CASSGDRGRMVSNQPQHF. The CDR3 coding sequence is TGTGCCAGTAGTGGGGACAGGGGGCGGATGGTCAGCAATCAGCCCCAGCATTTT.

The rearrangement uses TRBV5-5 and TRBJ2-7; D is undetermined. The CDR3 is made up of 12 amino acids. CDR1 is SGHKS, CDR2 YYEKEE, per germline (reference sequence). Trimming removed 4 bases from V and 1 base from J, with 6 bases in between. CDR3 residues: CASSLRSYEQYF. As DNA, the CDR3 is TGTGCCAGCAGCCTAAGATCCTACGAGCAGTACTTC.

The chain recombines TRBV10-3 with TRBJ1-1; weak D call: TRBD1 (6 bases). Germline V gene lookup returns CDR1 ENHRY and CDR2 SYGVKD. Trimming pared 7 bases from V and 8 bases from J, leaving 17 bases between. CDR3 length: 13 amino acids. The DNA of the CDR3 is TGTGCCATCACCAGGGACGGGACAAAGGAAGCTTTCTTT. As protein: CAITRDGTKEAFF.

This sequence joins TRBV10-3 and TRBJ1-2, with 9 bases lining up with TRBD1. This CDR3 has 16 amino acids. The germline V gene has CDR1 ENHRY and CDR2 SYGVKD. The J segment lost 6 bases and the V segment lost 0 bases, leaving 8 bases of the junction unmatched. The CDR3 is CAISESGTGTRNGYTF. CDR3 bases: TGTGCCATCAGTGAGTCTGGGACAGGGACTCGGAATGGCTACACCTTC.

The chain couples TRBV28 to TRBJ1-2; 8 nucleotides agree with TRBD1. CDR3 length: 15 residues. CDR1 is MDHEN, CDR2 SYDVKM, per germline. The V and J ends lost 6 bases and 5 bases, in that order; junction bases with no gene match: 11. CDR3 sequence: CASRTDRGVLYGYTF. The CDR3 bases are TGTGCCAGCAGAACCGACAGGGGAGTGTTGTATGGCTACACCTTC.

This chain links TRBV3-1 (or the pseudogene TRBV3-2) with TRBJ1-1; no reliable D call. The CDR3 runs to 13 residues. Germline CDR1 reads LGHDT; CDR2 reads YNNKEL (reference sequence). Trimming pared 0 bases from V and 4 bases from J, leaving 6 bases between. This CDR3 is CASSQDWVTEAFF. The CDR3 DNA reads TGTGCCAGCAGCCAAGATTGGGTCACTGAAGCTTTCTTT.

The rearrangement uses TRBV2 and TRBJ2-1; 8 nucleotides align to TRBD2. CDR1 and CDR2 from the germline V gene are SNHLY and FYNNEI. The CDR3 extends over 13 amino acids. With V trimmed by 2 bases and J by 10 bases, 4 bases remained unmatched. CDR3 residues: CASSELVAGEQFF. CDR3 DNA sequence: TGTGCCAGCAGTGAACTGGTAGCGGGAGAGCAGTTCTTC.

The gene calls are TRBV28 and TRBJ2-7; 7 bases line up with TRBD1. V was clipped by 1 base and J by 4 bases; unmatched bases: 7. Looked up from germline, CDR1 is MDHEN and CDR2 is SYDVKM. CDR3 length equals 15 residues. Written as DNA, the CDR3 is TGTGCCAGCAGTTTATCCCCAAACAGGGGATACGAGCAGTACTTC. It translates to CASSLSPNRGYEQYF.

The chain carries TRBV5-1 and TRBJ2-1; weak D call: TRBD2 (6 bases). V was clipped by 5 bases and J by 4 bases, with 7 bases between them. Looked up from germline, CDR1 is SGHRS and CDR2 is YFSETQ. This CDR3 is built from 12 residues. CDR3 bases: TGCGCCAGCAGGGGGGGTTACAATGAGCAGTTCTTC. As protein: CASRGGYNEQFF.

This clone was counted a few times. The chain is built from TRBV7-9 and TRBJ2-7; D is undetermined. CDR3 length: 13 residues. Trimming pared 4 bases from V and 2 bases from J, leaving 9 bases between. Germline V lookup: CDR1 SEHNR, CDR2 FQNEAQ (reference sequence). This CDR3 is CASSSPPTYEQYF. CDR3 sequence (DNA): TGTGCCAGCAGCTCTCCGCCTACCTACGAGCAGTACTTC.

The V and J genes are TRBV28 and TRBJ1-3; 7 bases fit TRBD1. The CDR3 is 14 residues long. CDR1 is MDHEN and CDR2 is SYDVKM in the germline V gene. Germline trimming cut 9 bases from V and 0 bases from J; bases unmatched to any gene: 5. CDR3 bases: TGTGCCAGTGACAGGGCTAGCTCTGGAAACACCATATATTTT. Its translation is CASDRASSGNTIYF.

This chain links TRBV9 with TRBJ1-2, with 7 bases lining up with TRBD1. V gave up 3 bases and J gave up 5 bases; unmatched junction bases: 10. Germline CDR1 reads SGDLS; CDR2 reads YYNGEE. CDR3 length: 15 amino acids. The CDR3 region is CASSGRGERVYGYTF. The CDR3 bases are TGTGCCAGCAGCGGCAGGGGGGAAAGAGTTTATGGCTACACCTTC.

The rearrangement links TRBV13 to TRBJ2-1; 9 nucleotides agree with TRBD2. With V trimmed by 5 bases and J by 0 bases, 5 bases remained unmatched. CDR3 length: 16 residues. Germline V gene data show CDR1 as PRHDT and CDR2 as FYEKMQ (reference sequence). The CDR3 is CASSLAGQPSYNEQFF. DNA for the CDR3: TGTGCCAGCAGCCTAGCGGGGCAGCCCTCCTACAATGAGCAGTTCTTC. The full variable domain, in which reference TRBV13 and TRBJ2-1 provide the parts outside the CDR3, is AAGVIQSPRHLIKEKRETATLKCYPIPRHDTVYWYQQGPGQDPQFLISFYEKMQSDKGSIPDRFSAQQFSDYHSELNMSSLELGDSALYFCASSLAGQPSYNEQFFGPGTRLTVL.

The V gene is TRBV5-1, the J gene TRBJ2-1; TRBD1 or TRBD2 may be the D gene (5 bases each). The V end was cut by 5 bases, the J end by 6 bases, with 18 bases between. This CDR3 has 15 amino acids. Germline CDR1 SGHRS, CDR2 YFSETQ. The CDR3 is CASRDRDPPLNEQFF. As DNA, the CDR3 is TGCGCCAGCAGGGACCGGGACCCGCCACTCAATGAGCAGTTCTTC.

This clone was recorded once. The CDR3 coding sequence is TGTGCCAGCAGTTTGCGGCTAGCGGGGCTCTACGAGCAGTACTTC. Its translation is CASSLRLAGLYEQYF. The chain recombines TRBV28 with TRBJ2-7, with 9 positions matching TRBD2. Germline V gene sequence: CDR1 MDHEN, CDR2 SYDVKM. This CDR3 contains 15 residues. The V gene end was trimmed by 3 bases and the J gene end by 3 bases; junction bases not matched to a gene: 6.

V and J are TRBV28 and TRBJ2-7; tentative D call: TRBD1 (6 bases). The CDR3 contains 16 residues. Trimming cost V 8 bases and J 0 bases, with 20 bases left between them. The germline CDR1 and CDR2 sequences are MDHEN and SYDVKM. The CDR3 nucleotides are TGTGCCAGCCATACTTCGAAGGACAGTAGCTCCTACGAGCAGTACTTC. Its translation is CASHTSKDSSSYEQYF.

The chain carries TRBV28 and TRBJ2-2, with TRBD1 matching 7 bases. The CDR3 extends over 17 amino acids. Germline V lookup: CDR1 MDHEN, CDR2 SYDVKM. The junction had 13 bases not matched to a gene; V was cut back by 6 bases and J by 3 bases. The CDR3 protein is CASRETQGVRDTGELFF. The CDR3, as DNA: TGTGCCAGCAGGGAAACTCAGGGGGTTCGGGACACCGGGGAGCTGTTTTTT. The complete variable domain, with remaining parts taken from reference TRBV28 and TRBJ2-2, reads DVKVTQSSRYLVKRTGEKVFLECVQDMDHENMFWYRQDPGLGLRLIYFSYDVKMKEKGDIPEGYSVSREKKERFSLILESASTNQTSMYLCASRETQGVRDTGELFFGEGSRLTVL.

The chain has TRBV25-1 and TRBJ2-7; possible D gene TRBD2, 5 bases. The CDR3 totals 13 residues. In germline, CDR1 is MGHDK, CDR2 SYGVNS. V lost 3 bases and J 3 bases, leaving 9 bases between the germline ends. The CDR3, as DNA: TGTGCCAGCAGTGAGACGGGGTACTACGAGCAGTACTTC. It encodes CASSETGYYEQYF.

The J gene is TRBJ2-5, the V gene TRBV27; D might be TRBD1 or TRBD2, each matching 5 bases. CDR1 is MNHEY, CDR2 SMNVEV, per germline (reference sequence). V shed 11 bases and J shed 5 bases, with 12 bases lying between them. This CDR3 is 11 amino acids long. The CDR3 reads CAAWWGETQYF. CDR3 nucleotide sequence: TGTGCCGCCTGGTGGGGGGAGACCCAGTACTTC.

This clone was found once. The V call is TRBV24-1, the J call TRBJ1-1; 8 nucleotides align to TRBD1. Germline CDR1 is KGHDR and CDR2 is SFDVKD. V dropped 9 bases and J dropped 0; count of bases not matched to a gene: 2. The CDR3 extends over 13 amino acids. The DNA of the CDR3 is TGTGCCACCGGGGACAGGCTGAACACTGAAGCTTTCTTT. Encoded protein: CATGDRLNTEAFF.

The rearrangement links TRBV4-3 to TRBJ2-1; 11 bases are a match to TRBD2. The germline V gene encodes CDR1 LGHNA and CDR2 YSLEER. The CDR3 extends over 21 amino acids. V shed 0 bases and J 0 bases; nucleotides not matched to a gene: 13. Here the CDR3 DNA reads TGCGCCAGCAGCCAAGATTGGGGGGGACTAGCGGTTATCAGCTCCTACAATGAGCAGTTCTTC. This gives the protein CASSQDWGGLAVISSYNEQFF.

This chain links TRBV11-2 with TRBJ2-5; TRBD2 agrees at 10 bases. Unmatched junction bases numbered 14, after V lost 5 bases and J lost 5 bases. The length of the CDR3 is 17 residues. The germline CDR1 and CDR2 sequences are SGHAT and FQNNGV. This chain's CDR3 is CASSQTGGKREGETQYF. CDR3 DNA: TGTGCCAGCAGCCAGACGGGGGGTAAGCGGGAGGGCGAGACCCAGTACTTC. Full variable domain (outside the CDR3, taken from reference TRBV11-2 and TRBJ2-5): EAGVAQSPRYKIIEKRQSVAFWCNPISGHATLYWYQQILGQGPKLLIQFQNNGVVDDSQLPKDRFSAERLKGVDSTLKIQPAKLEDSAVYLCASSQTGGKREGETQYFGPGTRLLVL.